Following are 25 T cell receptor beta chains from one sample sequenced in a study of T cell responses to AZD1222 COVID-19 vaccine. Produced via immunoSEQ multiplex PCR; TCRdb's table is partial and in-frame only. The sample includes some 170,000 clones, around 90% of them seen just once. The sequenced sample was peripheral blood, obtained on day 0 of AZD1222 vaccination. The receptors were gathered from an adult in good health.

CDR3 residues: CASSLAGGLYNEQFF. DNA of the CDR3: TGTGCCAGCAGCCTAGCGGGAGGCCTGTACAATGAGCAGTTCTTC. The genes are TRBV5-4 and TRBJ2-1; TRBD2 matches at 11 bases. CDR1 is SGHNT and CDR2 is YYREEE in the germline V gene (reference sequence). The CDR3 is 15 amino acids. The ends lost 4 bases at V and 4 bases at J; junction bases unmatched: 4.

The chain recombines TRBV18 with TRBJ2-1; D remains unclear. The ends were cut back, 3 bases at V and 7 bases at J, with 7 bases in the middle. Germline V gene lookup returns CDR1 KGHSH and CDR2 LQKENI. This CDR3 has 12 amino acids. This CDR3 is CASSPTENEQFF. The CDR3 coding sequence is TGTGCCAGCTCACCGACGGAAAATGAGCAGTTCTTC.

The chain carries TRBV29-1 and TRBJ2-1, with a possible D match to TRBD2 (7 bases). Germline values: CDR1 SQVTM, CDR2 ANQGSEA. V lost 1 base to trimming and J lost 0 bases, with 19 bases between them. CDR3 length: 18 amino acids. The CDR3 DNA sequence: TGCAGCGTTGAAGGTCTCCCGGGGGGCACCCGCTCCTACAATGAGCAGTTCTTC. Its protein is CSVEGLPGGTRSYNEQFF.

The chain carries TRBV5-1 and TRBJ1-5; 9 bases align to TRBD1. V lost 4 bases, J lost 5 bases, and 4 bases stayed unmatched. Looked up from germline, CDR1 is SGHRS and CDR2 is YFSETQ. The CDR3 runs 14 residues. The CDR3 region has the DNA TGCGCCAGCAGCCCCGGGACAGGGTATCAGCCCCAGCATTTT. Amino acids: CASSPGTGYQPQHF.

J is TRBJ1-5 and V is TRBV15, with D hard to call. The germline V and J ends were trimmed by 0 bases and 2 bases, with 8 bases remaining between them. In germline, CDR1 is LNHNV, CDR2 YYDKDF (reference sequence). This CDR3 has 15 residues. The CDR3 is CATSRDSGRNQPQHF. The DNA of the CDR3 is TGTGCCACCAGCAGAGATTCCGGGCGCAATCAGCCCCAGCATTTT.

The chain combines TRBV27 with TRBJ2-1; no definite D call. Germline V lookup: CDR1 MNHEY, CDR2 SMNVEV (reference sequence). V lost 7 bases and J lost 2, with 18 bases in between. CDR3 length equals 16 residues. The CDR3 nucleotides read TGTGCCAGCACCCCACCCGGCAGAATCACCTACAATGAGCAGTTCTTC. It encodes CASTPPGRITYNEQFF.

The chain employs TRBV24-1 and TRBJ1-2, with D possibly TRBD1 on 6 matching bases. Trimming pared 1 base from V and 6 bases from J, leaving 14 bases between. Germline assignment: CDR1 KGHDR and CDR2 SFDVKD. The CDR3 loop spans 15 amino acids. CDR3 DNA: TGTGCCACCAGTGATTTCTCGGGACACGAAGATGGCTACACCTTC. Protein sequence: CATSDFSGHEDGYTF.

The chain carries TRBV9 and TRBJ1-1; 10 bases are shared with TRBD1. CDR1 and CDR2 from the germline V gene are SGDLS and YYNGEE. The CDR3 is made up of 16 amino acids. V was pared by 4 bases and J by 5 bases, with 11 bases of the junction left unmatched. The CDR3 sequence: CASSPRSGTGETEAFF. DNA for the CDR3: TGTGCCAGCAGCCCCCGATCCGGGACAGGGGAAACTGAAGCTTTCTTT.

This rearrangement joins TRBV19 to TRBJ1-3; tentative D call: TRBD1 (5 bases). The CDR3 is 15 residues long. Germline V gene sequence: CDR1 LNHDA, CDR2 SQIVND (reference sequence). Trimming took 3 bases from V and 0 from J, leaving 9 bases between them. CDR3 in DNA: TGTGCCAGTAGTATGCCGGGGCACTCTGGAAACACCATATATTTT. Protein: CASSMPGHSGNTIYF.

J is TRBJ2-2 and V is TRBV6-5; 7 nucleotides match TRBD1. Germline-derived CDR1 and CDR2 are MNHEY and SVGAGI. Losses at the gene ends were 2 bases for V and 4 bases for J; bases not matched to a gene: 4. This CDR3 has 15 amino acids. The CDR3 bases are TGTGCCAGCAGTTACGAGGGGGCCGGCACCGGGGAGCTGTTTTTT. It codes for CASSYEGAGTGELFF.

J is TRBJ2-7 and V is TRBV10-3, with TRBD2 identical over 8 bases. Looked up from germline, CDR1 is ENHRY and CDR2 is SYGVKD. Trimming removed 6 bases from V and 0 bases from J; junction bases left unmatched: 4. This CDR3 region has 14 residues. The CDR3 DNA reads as TGTGCCATCAGGCGGGGGGCAGACTCCTACGAGCAGTACTTC. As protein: CAIRRGADSYEQYF.

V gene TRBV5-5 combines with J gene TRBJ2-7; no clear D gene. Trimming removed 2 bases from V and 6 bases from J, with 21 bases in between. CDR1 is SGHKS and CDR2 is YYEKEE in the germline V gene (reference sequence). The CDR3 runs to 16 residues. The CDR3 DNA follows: TGTGCCAGCAGCTTTCTATCGGGCGGCGAGACGGGCGAGCAGTACTTC. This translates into CASSFLSGGETGEQYF. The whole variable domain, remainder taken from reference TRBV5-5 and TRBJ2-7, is DAGVTQSPTHLIKTRGQQVTLRCSPISGHKSVSWYQQVLGQGPQFIFQYYEKEERGRGNFPDRFSARQFPNYSSELNVNALLLGDSALYLCASSFLSGGETGEQYFGPGTRLTVT.

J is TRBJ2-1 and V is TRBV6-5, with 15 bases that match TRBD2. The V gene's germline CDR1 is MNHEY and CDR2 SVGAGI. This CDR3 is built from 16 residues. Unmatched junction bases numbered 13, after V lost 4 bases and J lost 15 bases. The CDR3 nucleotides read TGTGCCAGCAGTTCACCAACAGGACTAGCGGGAGGGTTGAGGTTCTTC. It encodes CASSSPTGLAGGLRFF.

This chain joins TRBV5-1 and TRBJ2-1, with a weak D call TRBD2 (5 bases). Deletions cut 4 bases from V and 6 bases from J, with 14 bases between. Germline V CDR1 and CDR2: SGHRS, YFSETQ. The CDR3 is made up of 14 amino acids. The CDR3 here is CASSNEGGFNEQFF. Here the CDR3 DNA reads TGCGCCAGCAGCAATGAGGGCGGGTTCAATGAGCAGTTCTTC.

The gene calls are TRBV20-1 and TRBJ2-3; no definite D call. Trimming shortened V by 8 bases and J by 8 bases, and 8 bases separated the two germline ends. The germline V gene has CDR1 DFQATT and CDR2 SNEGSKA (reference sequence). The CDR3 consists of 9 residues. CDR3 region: CSTSGTQYF. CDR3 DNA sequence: TGCAGTACCTCCGGTACGCAGTATTTT.

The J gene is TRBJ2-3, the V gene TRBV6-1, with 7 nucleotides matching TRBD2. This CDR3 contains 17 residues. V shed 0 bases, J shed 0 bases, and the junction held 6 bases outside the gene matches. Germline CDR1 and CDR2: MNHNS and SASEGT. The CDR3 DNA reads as TGTGCCAGCAGTGAAGCGTGGGGGGGAGGTAGCACAGATACGCAGTATTTT. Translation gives CASSEAWGGGSTDTQYF.

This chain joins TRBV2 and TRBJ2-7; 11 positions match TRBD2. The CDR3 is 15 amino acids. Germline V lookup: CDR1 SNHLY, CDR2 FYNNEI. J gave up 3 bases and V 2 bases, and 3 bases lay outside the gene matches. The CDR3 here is CASSEPLAGGYEQYF. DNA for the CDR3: TGTGCCAGCAGTGAACCGCTAGCGGGAGGCTACGAGCAGTACTTC.

The CDR3 loop reads CASRAGLNSPLHF. The CDR3 DNA follows: TGTGCCAGTAGGGCAGGCCTGAATTCACCCCTCCACTTT. The rearrangement links TRBV19 to TRBJ1-6; unclear D gene. CDR3 length: 13 residues. From germline, CDR1 is LNHDA and CDR2 SQIVND (reference sequence). Trimming took off 6 bases at V and 7 bases at J, with 10 bases between the two ends.

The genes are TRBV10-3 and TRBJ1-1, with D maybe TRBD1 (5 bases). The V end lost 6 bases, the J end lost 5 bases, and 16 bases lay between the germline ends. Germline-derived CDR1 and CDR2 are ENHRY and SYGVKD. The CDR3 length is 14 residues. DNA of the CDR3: TGTGCCATCAGAGGGGCCCAGATTGGGACTGAAGCTTTCTTT. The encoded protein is CAIRGAQIGTEAFF.

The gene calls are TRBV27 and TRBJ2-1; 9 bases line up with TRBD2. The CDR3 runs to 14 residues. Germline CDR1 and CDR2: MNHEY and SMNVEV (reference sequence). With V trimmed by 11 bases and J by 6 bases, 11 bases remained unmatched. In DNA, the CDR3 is TGTGCCGTAGGCAAGCTTAGCGGGAGCAATGAGCAGTTCTTC. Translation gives CAVGKLSGSNEQFF.

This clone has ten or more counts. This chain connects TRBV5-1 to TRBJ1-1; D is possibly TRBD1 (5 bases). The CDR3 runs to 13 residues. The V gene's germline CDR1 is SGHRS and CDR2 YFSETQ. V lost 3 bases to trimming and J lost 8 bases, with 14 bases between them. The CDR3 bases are TGCGCCAGCAGCTGGGCGGGGGAGGCGGAAGCTTTCTTT. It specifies CASSWAGEAEAFF.

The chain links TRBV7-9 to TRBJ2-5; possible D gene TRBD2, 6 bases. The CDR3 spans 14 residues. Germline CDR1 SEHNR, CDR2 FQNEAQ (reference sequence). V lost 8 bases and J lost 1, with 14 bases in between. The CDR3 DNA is TGTGCCAGCCTCATGGGGGGACTCCAAGAGACCCAGTACTTC. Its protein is CASLMGGLQETQYF.

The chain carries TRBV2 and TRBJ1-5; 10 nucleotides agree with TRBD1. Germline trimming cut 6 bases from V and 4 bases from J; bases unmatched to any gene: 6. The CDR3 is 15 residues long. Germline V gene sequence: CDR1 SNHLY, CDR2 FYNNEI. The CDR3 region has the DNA TGTGCCAGCAGACCTAGGACAGGGGGAAATCAGCCCCAGCATTTT. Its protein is CASRPRTGGNQPQHF.

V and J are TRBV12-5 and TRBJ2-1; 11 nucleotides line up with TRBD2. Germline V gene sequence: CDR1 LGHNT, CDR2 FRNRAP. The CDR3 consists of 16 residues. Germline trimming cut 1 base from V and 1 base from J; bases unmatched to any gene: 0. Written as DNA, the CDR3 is TGTGCTAGTGGTTTGGGACTAGCGGGGTCCTACAATGAGCAGTTCTTC. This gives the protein CASGLGLAGSYNEQFF.

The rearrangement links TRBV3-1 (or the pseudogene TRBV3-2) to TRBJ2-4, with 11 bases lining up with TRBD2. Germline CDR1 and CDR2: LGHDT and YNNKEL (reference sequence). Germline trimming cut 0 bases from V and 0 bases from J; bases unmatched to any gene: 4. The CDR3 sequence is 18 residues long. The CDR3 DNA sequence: TGTGCCAGCAGCCAAGAAGTAGCGGGAGGGCCAGCCAAAAACATTCAGTACTTC. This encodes CASSQEVAGGPAKNIQYF.